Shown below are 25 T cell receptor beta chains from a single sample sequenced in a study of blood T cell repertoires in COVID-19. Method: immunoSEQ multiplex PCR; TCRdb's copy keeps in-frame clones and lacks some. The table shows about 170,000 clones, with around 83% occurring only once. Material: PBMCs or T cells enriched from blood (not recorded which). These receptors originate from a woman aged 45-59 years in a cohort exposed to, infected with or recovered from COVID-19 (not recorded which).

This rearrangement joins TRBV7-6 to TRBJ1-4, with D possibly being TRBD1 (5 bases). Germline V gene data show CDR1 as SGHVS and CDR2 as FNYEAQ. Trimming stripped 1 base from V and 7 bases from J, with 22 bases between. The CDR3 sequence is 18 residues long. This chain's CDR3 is CASSLVDPRGGLGEKLFF. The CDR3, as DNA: TGTGCCAGCAGCTTAGTCGACCCTCGTGGGGGGTTGGGTGAAAAACTGTTTTTT.

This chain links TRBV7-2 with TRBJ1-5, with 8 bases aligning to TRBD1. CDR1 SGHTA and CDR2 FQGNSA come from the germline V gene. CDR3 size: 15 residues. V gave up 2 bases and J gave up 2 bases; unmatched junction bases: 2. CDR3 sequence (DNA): TGTGCCAGCAGCTTACAGGGGGCCGGCAATCAGCCCCAGCATTTT. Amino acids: CASSLQGAGNQPQHF.

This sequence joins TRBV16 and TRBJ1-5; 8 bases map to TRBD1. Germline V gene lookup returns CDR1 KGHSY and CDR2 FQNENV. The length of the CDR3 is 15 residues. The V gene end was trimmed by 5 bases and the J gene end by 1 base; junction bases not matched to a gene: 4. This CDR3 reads CASSDRGGSNQPQHF. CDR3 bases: TGTGCCAGCAGCGACAGGGGCGGGAGCAATCAGCCCCAGCATTTT.

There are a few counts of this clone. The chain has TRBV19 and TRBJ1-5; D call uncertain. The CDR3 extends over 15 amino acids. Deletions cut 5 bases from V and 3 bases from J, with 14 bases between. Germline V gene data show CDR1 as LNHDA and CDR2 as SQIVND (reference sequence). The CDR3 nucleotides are TGTGCCAGTAGTTATATCTACGGTTACAATCAGCCCCAGCATTTT. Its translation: CASSYIYGYNQPQHF.

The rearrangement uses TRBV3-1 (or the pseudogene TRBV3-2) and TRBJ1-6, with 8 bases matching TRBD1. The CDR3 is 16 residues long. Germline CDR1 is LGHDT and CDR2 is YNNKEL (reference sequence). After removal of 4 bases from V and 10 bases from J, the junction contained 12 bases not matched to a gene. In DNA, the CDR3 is TGTGCCAGCAGCCTCGTCGGACAGGGAAAAAGATCACCCCTCCACTTT. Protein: CASSLVGQGKRSPLHF.

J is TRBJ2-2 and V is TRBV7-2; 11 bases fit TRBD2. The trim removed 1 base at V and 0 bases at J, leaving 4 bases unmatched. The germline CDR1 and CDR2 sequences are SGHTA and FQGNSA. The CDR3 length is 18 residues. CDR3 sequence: CASSLDSSGGTNTGELFF. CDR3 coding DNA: TGTGCCAGCAGCTTAGACTCTAGCGGGGGGACGAACACCGGGGAGCTGTTTTTT.

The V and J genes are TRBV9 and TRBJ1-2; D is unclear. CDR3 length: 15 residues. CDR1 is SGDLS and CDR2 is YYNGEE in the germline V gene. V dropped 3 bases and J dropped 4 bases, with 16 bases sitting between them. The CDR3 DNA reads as TGTGCCAGCAGCGCAACTGCGGGGTGGGGCTATGGCTACACCTTC. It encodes CASSATAGWGYGYTF. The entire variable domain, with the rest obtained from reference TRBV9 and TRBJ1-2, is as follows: DSGVTQTPKHLITATGQRVTLRCSPRSGDLSVYWYQQSLDQGLQFLIQYYNGEERAKGNILERFSAQQFPDLHSELNLSSLELGDSALYFCASSATAGWGYGYTFGSGTRLTVV.

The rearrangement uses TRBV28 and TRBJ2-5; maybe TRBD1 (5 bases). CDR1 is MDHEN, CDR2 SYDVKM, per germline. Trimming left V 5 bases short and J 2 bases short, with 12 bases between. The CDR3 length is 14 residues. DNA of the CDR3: TGTGCCAGCAGTCTGTCAGGGTGGCAAGAGACCCAGTACTTC. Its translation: CASSLSGWQETQYF.

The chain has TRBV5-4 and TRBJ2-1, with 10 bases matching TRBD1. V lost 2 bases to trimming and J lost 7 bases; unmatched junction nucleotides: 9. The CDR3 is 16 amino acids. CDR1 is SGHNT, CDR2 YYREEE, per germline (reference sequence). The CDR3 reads CASSFPGTGVRNEQFF. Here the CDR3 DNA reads TGTGCCAGCAGCTTTCCCGGGACAGGGGTCAGAAATGAGCAGTTCTTC.

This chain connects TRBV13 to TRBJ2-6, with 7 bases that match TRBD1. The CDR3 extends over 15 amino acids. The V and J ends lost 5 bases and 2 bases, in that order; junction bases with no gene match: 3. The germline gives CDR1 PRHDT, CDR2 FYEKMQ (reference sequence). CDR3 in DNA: TGTGCCAGCAGCGCAGACAGGGCTGGGGCCAACGTCCTGACTTTC. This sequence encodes CASSADRAGANVLTF.

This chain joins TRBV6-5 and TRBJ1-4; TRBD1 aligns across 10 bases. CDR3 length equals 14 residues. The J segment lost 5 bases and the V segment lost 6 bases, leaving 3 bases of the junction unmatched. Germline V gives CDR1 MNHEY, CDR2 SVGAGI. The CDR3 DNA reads TGTGCCAGCAGGGTGACAGGGGGCAATGAAAAACTGTTTTTT. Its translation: CASRVTGGNEKLFF.

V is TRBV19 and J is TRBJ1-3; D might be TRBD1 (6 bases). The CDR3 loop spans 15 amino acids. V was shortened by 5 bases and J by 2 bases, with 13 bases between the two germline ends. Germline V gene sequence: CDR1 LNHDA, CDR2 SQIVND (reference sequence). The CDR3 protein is CASSFSAGAGNTIYF. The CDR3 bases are TGTGCCAGTAGTTTCTCGGCAGGGGCTGGAAACACCATATATTTT.

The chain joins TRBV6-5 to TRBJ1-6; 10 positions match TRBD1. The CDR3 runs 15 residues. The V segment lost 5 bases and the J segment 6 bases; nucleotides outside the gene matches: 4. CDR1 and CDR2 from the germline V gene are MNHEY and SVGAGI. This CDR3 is CASSPTGGGNSPLHF. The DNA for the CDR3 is TGTGCCAGCAGTCCGACAGGGGGCGGTAATTCACCCCTCCACTTT.

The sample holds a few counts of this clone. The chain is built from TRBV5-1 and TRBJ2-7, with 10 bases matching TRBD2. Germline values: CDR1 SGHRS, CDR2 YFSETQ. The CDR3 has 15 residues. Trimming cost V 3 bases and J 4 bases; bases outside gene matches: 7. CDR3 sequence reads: CASSWVETSGYEQYF. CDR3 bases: TGCGCCAGCAGCTGGGTCGAGACTAGCGGGTACGAGCAGTACTTC.

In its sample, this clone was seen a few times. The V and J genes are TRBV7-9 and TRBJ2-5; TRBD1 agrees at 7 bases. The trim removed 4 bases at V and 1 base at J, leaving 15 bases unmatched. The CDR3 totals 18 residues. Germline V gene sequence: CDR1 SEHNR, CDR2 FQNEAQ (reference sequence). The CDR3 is CASSSSDRALIFQETQYF. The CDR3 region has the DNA TGTGCCAGCAGCTCTTCCGACAGGGCTCTAATATTCCAAGAGACCCAGTACTTC.

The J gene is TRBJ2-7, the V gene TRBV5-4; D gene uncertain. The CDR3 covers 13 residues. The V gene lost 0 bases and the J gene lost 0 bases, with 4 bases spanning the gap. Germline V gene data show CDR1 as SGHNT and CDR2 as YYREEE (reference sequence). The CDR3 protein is CASSLESSYEQYF. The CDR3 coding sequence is TGTGCCAGCAGCTTGGAGAGCTCCTACGAGCAGTACTTC.

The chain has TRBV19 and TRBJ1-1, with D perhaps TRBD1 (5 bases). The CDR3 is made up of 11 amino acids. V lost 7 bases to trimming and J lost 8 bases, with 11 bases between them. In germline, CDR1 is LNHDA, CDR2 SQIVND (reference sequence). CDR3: CASTRVREAFF. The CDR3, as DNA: TGTGCCAGTACCAGGGTGAGAGAAGCTTTCTTT.

This CDR3 reads CASSSPPGVGNTIYF. Written as DNA, the CDR3 is TGTGCCAGCAGCTCCCCCCCGGGGGTCGGAAACACCATATATTTT. This chain connects TRBV28 to TRBJ1-3; perhaps TRBD1 as D (5 bases). V gave up 6 bases and J gave up 4 bases, with 16 bases separating them. Germline loops: CDR1 MDHEN, CDR2 SYDVKM. The CDR3 runs to 15 residues.

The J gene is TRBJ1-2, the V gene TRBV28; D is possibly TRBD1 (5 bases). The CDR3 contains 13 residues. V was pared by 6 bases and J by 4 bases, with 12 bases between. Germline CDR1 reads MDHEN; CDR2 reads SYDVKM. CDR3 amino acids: CASSWGRVYGYTF. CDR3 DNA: TGTGCCAGCAGCTGGGGCCGGGTCTATGGCTACACCTTC.

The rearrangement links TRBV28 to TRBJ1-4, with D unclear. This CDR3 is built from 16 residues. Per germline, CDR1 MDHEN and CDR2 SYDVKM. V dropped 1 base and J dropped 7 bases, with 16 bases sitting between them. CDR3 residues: CASSLSRPGAGEKLFF. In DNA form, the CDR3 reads TGTGCCAGCAGTTTATCCCGTCCCGGCGCGGGTGAAAAACTGTTTTTT.

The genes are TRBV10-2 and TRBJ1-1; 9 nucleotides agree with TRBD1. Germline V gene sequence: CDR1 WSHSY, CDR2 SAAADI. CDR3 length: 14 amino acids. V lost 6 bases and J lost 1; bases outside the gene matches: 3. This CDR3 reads CASRPGQGNTEAFF. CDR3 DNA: TGCGCCAGCAGACCGGGACAGGGGAACACTGAAGCTTTCTTT.

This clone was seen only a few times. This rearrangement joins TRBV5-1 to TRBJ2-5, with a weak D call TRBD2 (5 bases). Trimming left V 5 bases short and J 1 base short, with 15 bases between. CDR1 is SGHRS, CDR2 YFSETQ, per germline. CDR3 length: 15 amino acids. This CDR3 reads CASSLVAPTQETQYF. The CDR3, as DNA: TGCGCCAGCAGTTTAGTAGCGCCTACCCAAGAGACCCAGTACTTC.

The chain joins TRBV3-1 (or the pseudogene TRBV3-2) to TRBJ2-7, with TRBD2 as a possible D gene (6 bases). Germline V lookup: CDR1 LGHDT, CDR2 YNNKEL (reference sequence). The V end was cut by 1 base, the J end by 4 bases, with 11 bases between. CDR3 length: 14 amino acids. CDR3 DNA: TGTGCCAGCAGCCAAGCATGGGGGGTGTACGAGCAGTACTTC. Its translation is CASSQAWGVYEQYF.

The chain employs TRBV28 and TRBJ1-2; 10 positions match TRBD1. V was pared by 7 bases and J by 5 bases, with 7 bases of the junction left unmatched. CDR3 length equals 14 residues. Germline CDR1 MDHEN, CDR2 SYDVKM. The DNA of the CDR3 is TGTGCCAGCACCAAGACAGGGGGCAGGTATGGCTACACCTTC. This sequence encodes CASTKTGGRYGYTF.

CDR3: CASSLRQRQGNYGYTF. For the CDR3, the DNA is TGTGCCAGCAGCCTCAGACAGCGCCAAGGCAACTATGGCTACACCTTC. J is TRBJ1-2 and V is TRBV3-1 (or the pseudogene TRBV3-2); D possibly corresponds to TRBD1 (5 bases). The CDR3 has 16 residues. In germline, CDR1 is LGHDT, CDR2 YNNKEL (reference sequence). With 4 bases removed from V and 2 bases from J, the gap between germline ends came to 17 bases.